This is a list of T cell receptor beta chains from one sample in a study of blood T cell repertoires in COVID-19. Here immunoSEQ multiplex PCR was the method, and the copy in TCRdb shows in-frame clones only, minus some. The sample includes under 250,000 clones, approximately 80% of them seen just once. Sequenced material: peripheral blood. Receptor source: a man between 45 and 60 years old with active or convalescent COVID-19. Both conserved end residues are part of each CDR3. D genes are given only for firm matches. Expanded clones get a size class; other rows say once, few or many, or leave the size out.

.	TRBV27	TRBJ1-2	TRBD1	CASSFRRTGGDYGYTF	TGTGCCAGCAGTTTTCGGAGGACAGGGGGCGACTATGGCTACACCTTC
.	TRBV7-8	TRBJ1-2	TRBD1	CASSLAGTGGAGYTF	TGTGCCAGCAGCTTAGCGGGTACAGGGGGCGCTGGCTACACCTTC
.	TRBV4-3	TRBJ2-7	TRBD1	CASSQVGGPSSYEQYF	TGCGCCAGCAGCCAAGTAGGGGGCCCGAGCTCCTACGAGCAGTACTTC
.	TRBV5-1	TRBJ2-3	.	CASRPVTSTDTQYF	TGCGCCAGCCGCCCCGTGACTAGCACAGATACGCAGTATTTT
.	TRBV18	TRBJ2-1	.	CASSRPQASYNEQFF	TGTGCCAGCTCACGCCCCCAGGCCTCCTACAATGAGCAGTTCTTC
.	TRBV5-5	TRBJ2-1	.	CASSLARRDNNEQFF	TGTGCCAGCAGCTTGGCTCGACGGGACAACAATGAGCAGTTCTTC
.	TRBV2	TRBJ1-2	.	CASSEGWEGYTF	TGTGCCAGCAGTGAAGGCTGGGAGGGCTACACCTTC
.	TRBV3-1/TRBV3-2	TRBJ1-1	.	CASSQYVGEAFF	.
once	TRBV19	TRBJ2-7	TRBD2	CASNPGGPNYEQYF	TGTGCCAGTAACCCGGGAGGGCCAAACTACGAGCAGTACTTC
.	TRBV2	TRBJ2-7	TRBD2	CASSDPRTSGTPVGLYEQYF	TGTGCCAGCAGTGACCCGCGGACTAGCGGGACGCCAGTGGGACTCTACGAGCAGTACTTC
few	TRBV5-6	TRBJ2-1	TRBD2	CASSLVGGRSSYNEQFF	TGTGCCAGCAGCTTGGTGGGAGGGCGAAGCTCCTACAATGAGCAGTTCTTC
.	TRBV10-3	TRBJ2-1	.	CAIRGVANNEQFF	TGTGCCATCAGAGGGGTGGCAAACAATGAGCAGTTCTTC
.	TRBV12-1	TRBJ2-5	.	CASSSDRGLHQETQYF	TGTGCCAGCAGCTCGGACAGGGGGCTTCACCAAGAGACCCAGTACTTC
.	TRBV28	TRBJ2-5	TRBD2	CASSSVGLGRETQYF	TGTGCCAGCAGTTCCGTGGGACTAGGCAGGGAGACCCAGTACTTC
.	TRBV24-1	TRBJ2-1	TRBD2	CATSDPRLADYNEQFF	TGTGCCACCAGTGATCCCCGACTAGCGGACTACAATGAGCAGTTCTTC
.	TRBV7-2	TRBJ2-5	TRBD2	CASSSSGGAGETQYF	TGTGCCAGCAGCTCTAGCGGGGGGGCGGGAGAGACCCAGTACTTC
few	TRBV18	TRBJ1-2	TRBD1	CASSPQGALNYGYTF	TGTGCCAGCTCACCACAGGGGGCGCTTAACTATGGCTACACCTTC
.	TRBV7-3	TRBJ2-2	TRBD2	CASSRSSGFNTGELFF	TGTGCCAGCAGCCGGTCTAGCGGGTTTAACACCGGGGAGCTGTTTTTT
.	TRBV3-1/TRBV3-2	TRBJ2-1	.	CASSQDRDNEQFF	TGTGCCAGCAGCCAAGATCGGGACAATGAGCAGTTCTTC
few	TRBV3-1/TRBV3-2	TRBJ1-1	.	CASSQCRRTEAFF	TGTGCCAGCAGCCAATGTCGGAGGACTGAAGCTTTCTTT
.	TRBV6-2/TRBV6-3	TRBJ2-7	.	CASSLRLVAKGTDGYF	.
.	TRBV19	TRBJ2-4	.	CASRPAGNALHIQYF	TGTGCCAGTAGACCCGCTGGCAACGCTTTACACATTCAGTACTTC
.	TRBV18	TRBJ2-3	TRBD2	CASSPSLAGPTDTQYF	TGTGCCAGCTCACCCAGTTTAGCGGGGCCCACAGATACGCAGTATTTT
.	TRBV29-1	TRBJ1-4	TRBD1	CSVPQGATNEKLFF	TGCAGCGTTCCACAGGGGGCAACTAATGAAAAACTGTTTTTT
.	TRBV2	TRBJ2-2	.	CASSVLNTGELFF	TGTGCCAGCAGTGTTCTGAACACCGGGGAGCTGTTTTTT
.	TRBV6-2/TRBV6-3	TRBJ2-5	TRBD1	CASSPHSGTGGRETQYF	TGTGCCAGCAGTCCCCACTCCGGGACAGGGGGCCGCGAGACCCAGTACTTC
.	TRBV5-7	TRBJ1-5	TRBD1	CASSLLRDRGPPNQPQHF	TGTGCCAGCAGCTTACTCCGGGACAGGGGGCCTCCAAATCAGCCCCAGCATTTT
once	TRBV28	TRBJ1-5	.	CASSLHKFGGQPQHF	TGTGCCAGCAGTTTACATAAATTCGGGGGTCAGCCCCAGCATTTT
few	TRBV15	TRBJ2-1	TRBD2	CATSNPLSGRYNEQFF	TGTGCCACCAGCAATCCACTAAGCGGGAGATACAATGAGCAGTTCTTC
few	TRBV7-2	TRBJ2-4	.	CASSLVYGENIQYF	TGTGCCAGCAGCTTAGTATACGGAGAAAACATTCAGTACTTC
.	TRBV29-1	TRBJ1-2	.	CSVNQQGLSYGYTF	TGCAGCGTTAATCAACAGGGTTTAAGCTATGGCTACACCTTC
.	TRBV3-1/TRBV3-2	TRBJ1-2	.	CASSRWTDYHYGYTF	TGTGCCAGCAGCCGCTGGACTGATTACCACTATGGCTACACCTTC
.	TRBV5-1	TRBJ1-4	TRBD1	CASSYRQGSEKLFF	TGCGCCAGCAGCTACAGACAGGGGAGTGAAAAACTGTTTTTT
.	TRBV15	TRBJ2-1	TRBD1	CATSSRTGGNEQFF	TGTGCCACCAGCTCCCGGACAGGGGGCAATGAGCAGTTCTTC
.	TRBV11-2	TRBJ1-1	.	CASSPGLRGSSEAFF	TGTGCCAGCAGCCCAGGCCTGCGGGGGTCGAGTGAAGCTTTCTTT
.	TRBV7-2	TRBJ2-7	.	CASSLTRTFLYEQYF	TGTGCCAGCAGCCTGACCCGGACATTCCTTTACGAGCAGTACTTC
.	TRBV6-5	TRBJ2-7	.	CASSYSQGGSYEQYF	TGTGCCAGCAGTTACTCTCAGGGCGGCTCCTACGAGCAGTACTTC
once	TRBV27	TRBJ2-1	.	CASRTKPTYNEQFF	TGTGCCAGCAGGACAAAGCCGACCTACAATGAGCAGTTCTTC
.	TRBV5-1	TRBJ2-7	TRBD2	CASSLDLAGGPGKNEQYF	TGCGCCAGCAGCTTGGATCTAGCGGGAGGCCCGGGGAAGAACGAGCAGTACTTC
.	TRBV2	TRBJ1-4	.	CASTGYGSPNEKLFF	TGTGCCAGCACCGGGTACGGGTCACCCAATGAAAAACTGTTTTTT
.	TRBV7-9	TRBJ2-3	.	CASSSQGADTQYF	TGTGCCAGCAGCTCACAGGGTGCAGATACGCAGTATTTT
.	TRBV12-2	TRBJ2-2	.	CASRFTRANTGELFF	TGTGCAAGTCGCTTCACCCGGGCGAACACCGGGGAGCTGTTTTTT
.	TRBV11-2	TRBJ2-7	TRBD1	CASSLSTGVYEQYF	TGTGCCAGCAGCTTGTCAACAGGGGTCTACGAGCAGTACTTC
few	TRBV7-9	TRBJ1-1	.	CASSRQSNTEAFF	TGTGCCAGCAGCCGACAGTCGAACACTGAAGCTTTCTTT
.	TRBV2	TRBJ2-6	.	CASSGGLGDSGANVLTF	TGTGCCAGCAGTGGAGGCCTAGGGGACTCTGGGGCCAACGTCCTGACTTTC
.	TRBV5-1	TRBJ1-2	TRBD1	CASSPGTGLNGYTF	TGCGCCAGCAGCCCCGGGACAGGGTTAAATGGCTACACCTTC
.	TRBV6-5	TRBJ2-3	.	CASSYSGASTDTQYF	TGTGCCAGCAGTTACAGTGGGGCGAGCACAGATACGCAGTATTTT
once	TRBV4-3	TRBJ2-1	TRBD2	CASSALAGDVNEQFF	TGCGCCAGCAGCGCCCTAGCGGGAGACGTGAATGAGCAGTTCTTC
.	TRBV4-1	TRBJ1-6	TRBD1	CASSQDGPRTGYNSPLHF	TGCGCCAGCAGCCAAGATGGACCCCGGACAGGGTATAATTCACCCCTCCACTTT
.	TRBV15	TRBJ1-5	.	CATSRDLGGNQPQHF	TGTGCCACCAGCAGAGATCTGGGCGGCAATCAGCCCCAGCATTTT
.	TRBV28	TRBJ2-1	TRBD1	CASSPPQGAGAYNEQFF	TGTGCCAGCAGTCCCCCCCAGGGGGCAGGGGCCTACAATGAGCAGTTCTTC
.	TRBV11-2	TRBJ1-3	.	CASSFSNTGRGNTIYF	TGTGCCAGCAGCTTTTCCAACACCGGGAGGGGAAACACCATATATTTT
.	TRBV7-8	TRBJ1-4	TRBD1	CASRPGQGSNEKLFF	TGTGCCAGCAGACCCGGACAGGGTTCTAATGAAAAACTGTTTTTT
.	TRBV28	TRBJ1-2	.	CASSLASNFYGYTF	TGTGCCAGCAGTTTAGCCTCTAACTTCTATGGCTACACCTTC
few	TRBV2	TRBJ1-3	.	CASNQDSGNTIYF	TGTGCCAGCAACCAGGACTCTGGAAACACCATATATTTT
once	TRBV5-4	TRBJ2-1	TRBD2	CASSFGGGYNEQFF	TGTGCCAGCAGCTTTGGCGGGGGCTACAATGAGCAGTTCTTC
few	TRBV12-3/TRBV12-4	TRBJ2-1	.	CASSLRGNEQFF	TGTGCCAGCAGTTTAAGGGGGAATGAGCAGTTCTTC
.	TRBV9	TRBJ1-2	TRBD1	CASSRTGDRGYTF	TGTGCCAGCAGCCGGACAGGGGACCGGGGCTACACCTTC